These T cell receptor beta chains were read from a single sample in a study of glioma-infiltrating T cells after dendritic cell vaccination. Libraries were prepared by immunoSEQ multiplex PCR; TCRdb keeps only in-frame clonotypes and omits some of them. Of about 38,000 clones in the sample, about 80% were seen once. Here the sequenced sample was blood, taken before dendritic cell vaccination. These receptors all come from a human donor with glioblastoma. The CDR3 runs from the conserved cysteine through the conserved F or W. The D gene is left open where the match is weak. Rows may omit the clone size; those that give it use once, few, many or a size class.

>TRBJ1-1|TRBV6-6|-|-
TGTGCCAGCAGTTCCGCCGGGTCGGCCTTAAACACTGAAGCTTTCTTT
CASSSAGSALNTEAFF
>TRBJ1-1|TRBV6-6|-|once
TGTGCCAGCAGTTTCGAGGCTCCCCACCACAACACTGAAGCTTTCTTT
CASSFEAPHHNTEAFF
>TRBJ2-7|TRBV4-1|TRBD2|-
TGCGCCAGCAGCCAAGATGGCGGGGGCTCCTACGAGCAGTACTTC
CASSQDGGGSYEQYF
>TRBJ1-2|TRBV30|TRBD1|-
TGTGCCTGGAGGTTGACAGGGTACTATGGCTACACCTTC
CAWRLTGYYGYTF
>TRBJ2-7|TRBV19|-|-
TGTGCCAGTAGTGCCCAGGGCTCCTACGAGCAGTACTTC
CASSAQGSYEQYF
>TRBJ2-7|TRBV11-3|-|-
TGTGCCAGCAGCGGAGCCAGCTCCTACGAGCAGTACTTC
CASSGASSYEQYF
>TRBJ1-6|TRBV10-3|TRBD1|-
TGTGCCATCAGACAGGGGGGTATTTCCCCCCTCCACTTT
CAIRQGGISPLHF
>TRBJ1-1|TRBV4-2|-|once
TGTGCCAGCAGCCAAGATACACTAAACACTGAAGCTTTCTTT
CASSQDTLNTEAFF
>TRBJ2-5|TRBV10-3|-|-
TGTGCCGTCACGGACAGAAAGGGGACCCAGTACTTC
CAVTDRKGTQYF
>TRBJ1-5|TRBV4-3|-|-
TGCGCCAGCAGCCAAGATATCCGGGGAGGCAATCAGCCCCAGCATTTT
CASSQDIRGGNQPQHF
>TRBJ2-5|TRBV9|TRBD2|-
TGTGCCAGCTCAGGGACTAGCGGGGGAGAGACCCAGTACTTC
CASSGTSGGETQYF
>TRBJ2-7|TRBV6-5|TRBD1|-
TGTGCCAGAGGGACAGACTACGAGCAGTACTTC
CARGTDYEQYF
>TRBJ2-7|TRBV4-3|TRBD1|-
TGCGCCAGCAGCCAACCTCCAGGGGGACAGGGGGCGCGGTATTGGTTCTACGAGCAGTACTTC
CASSQPPGGQGARYWFYEQYF
>TRBJ1-1|TRBV5-4|-|once
TGTGCCAGCAGCTTGCTACCTTGGACAGTGGAGCCCCACACTGAAGCTTTCTTT
CASSLLPWTVEPHTEAFF
>TRBJ2-3|TRBV29-1|TRBD1|-
TGCAGCGTTTCCCGGGACAGGGACCTAGCAGATACGCAGTATTTT
CSVSRDRDLADTQYF
>TRBJ2-2|TRBV5-1|TRBD1|-
TGCGCCAGCAGCCTGGGACAGGGGGTCGGGGAGCTGTTTTTT
CASSLGQGVGELFF
>TRBJ2-7|TRBV11-2|-|-
TGTGCCAGCAGCTTAGGGGACTGGGACAGTCTTAACTACGAGCAGTACTTC
CASSLGDWDSLNYEQYF
>TRBJ1-1|TRBV6-5|-|-
TGTGCCAGCAGTTACGAACCGGTACTGAACACTGAAGCTTTCTTT
CASSYEPVLNTEAFF
>TRBJ2-7|TRBV7-6|TRBD1|few
TGTGCCAGCAGCTCCGGGGACAGGGGGGGCTACGAGCAGTACTTC
CASSSGDRGGYEQYF
>TRBJ2-7|TRBV9|-|-
TGTGCCAGCAGCCACCTTCACAGGGACCTGGTTTCCTACGAGCAGTACTTC
CASSHLHRDLVSYEQYF
>TRBJ2-1|TRBV11-2|-|-
TGTGCCAGCAGCTTAGATCGAGGAAATTCCAATGAGCAGTTCTTC
CASSLDRGNSNEQFF
>TRBJ2-2|TRBV9|-|-
TGTGCCAGCAGCCGTTCGGGCGGGGAGCTGTTTTTT
CASSRSGGELFF
>TRBJ2-3|TRBV9|-|-
TGTGCCAGCAGCGTTTGGTTCAGAAGCACAGATACGCAGTATTTT
CASSVWFRSTDTQYF
>TRBJ2-5|TRBV5-5|-|-
TGTGCCAGCAGCCGGAGGGACCTTCCTGGAGAGACCCAGTACTTC
CASSRRDLPGETQYF
>TRBJ2-5|TRBV11-3|-|-
TGTGCCAGCAGCGCAACCGGGAGAGAGACCCAGTACTTC
CASSATGRETQYF
>TRBJ2-2|TRBV25-1|-|-
TGTGCCAGCAGTGACCCGACAGGGAACACCGGGGAGCTGTTTTTT
CASSDPTGNTGELFF
>TRBJ1-1|TRBV4-3|-|once
TGCGCCAGCAGCCAAGTTGGGCAGAACACTGAAGCTTTCTTT
CASSQVGQNTEAFF
>TRBJ2-3|TRBV29-1|TRBD2|-
TGCAGCGCACGGACTAGCCGAGATACGCAGTATTTT
CSARTSRDTQYF
>TRBJ1-2|TRBV5-6|-|-
TGTGCCAGCAGCTCCTTAGTAGCTAACTATGACTACACCTTC
CASSSLVANYDYTF
>TRBJ2-7|TRBV7-9|-|-
TGTGCCAGCAGCCCAGCTCTAGGGGCCTACGAGCAGTACTTC
CASSPALGAYEQYF
>TRBJ1-1|TRBV28|TRBD1|-
TGTGCCAGCACGCGAGACAGGGGGGGCACTGAAGCTTTCTTT
CASTRDRGGTEAFF